This TCR beta chain emerged from a study of vaccination and CD4 T cells after COVID-19. The wider study: Once diagnosed, patients had post-COVID samples drawn a median roughly 100 days later (range 35 to 161).

Treatment meaning: roughly 10-day PBMC culture with coronavirus spike peptide pools or control peptides (ViraFEST assay). This clonotype occurred a few times. Its antigen remains unidentified. Germline loops: CDR1 ENHRY, CDR2 SYGVKD. This CDR3 spans 11 amino acids. V shed 6 bases and J shed 8 bases, with 10 bases lying between them. Cultured CD4+ T cell DNA underwent sequencing with the Oncomine TCR Beta short-read assay. The source of extracted genomic DNA was cultured CD4+ T cells. Using its own MiXCR run on the PCR reads, TCRdb lists one record per CDR3 protein. The sample includes about 15,000 distinct CDR3 sequences, around 48% of them seen just once.

This chain connects TRBV10-3 to TRBJ1-2; D remains unclear. The specimen sequenced was CD4+ T cells from blood, cultured in vitro. This TCR was sampled from a human donor who had recovered from COVID-19. CDR3 region: CAISRGGGYTF. CDR3 coding DNA: TGTGCCATCAGCCGGGGAGGGGGCTACACCTTC.